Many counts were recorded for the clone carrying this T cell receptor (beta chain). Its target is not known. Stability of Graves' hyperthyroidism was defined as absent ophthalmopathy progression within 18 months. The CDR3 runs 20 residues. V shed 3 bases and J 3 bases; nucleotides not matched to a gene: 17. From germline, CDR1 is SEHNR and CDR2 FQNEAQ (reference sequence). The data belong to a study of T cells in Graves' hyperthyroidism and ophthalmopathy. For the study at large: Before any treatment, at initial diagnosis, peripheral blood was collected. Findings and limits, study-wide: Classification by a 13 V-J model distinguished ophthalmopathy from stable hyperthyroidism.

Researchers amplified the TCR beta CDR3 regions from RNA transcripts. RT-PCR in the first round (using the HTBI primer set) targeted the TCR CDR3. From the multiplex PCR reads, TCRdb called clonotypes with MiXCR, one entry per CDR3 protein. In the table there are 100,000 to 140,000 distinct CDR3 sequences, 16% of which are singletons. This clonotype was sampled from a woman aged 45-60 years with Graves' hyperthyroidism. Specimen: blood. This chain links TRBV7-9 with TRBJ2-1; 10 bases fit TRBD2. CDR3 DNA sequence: TGTGCCAGCAGCTTGGGTGTGTCTAGCGGGAGAGTGGGGCGCTACAATGAGCAGTTCTTC. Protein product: CASSLGVSSGRVGRYNEQFF.